The next 27 T cell receptor beta chains were all read from a single sample in a study of T cells in Graves' hyperthyroidism and ophthalmopathy. It was RNA transcripts that yielded the amplified TCR beta CDR3 regions. First-round RT-PCR with HTBI primers amplified the TCR CDR3 region. Each CDR3 protein gets one entry after TCRdb re-called the multiplex PCR reads with MiXCR. The table has about 480,000 distinct CDR3 sequences, approximately 14% seen once; the top ten hold around a sixth. Sequencing was performed on blood. Source of these receptors: a woman in her late teens or twenties with Graves' hyperthyroidism.

The table lists this clonotype with many counts. The chain employs TRBV7-6 and TRBJ2-7; D could derive from TRBD1 or TRBD2 (5 bases each). Trimming pared 6 bases from V and 4 bases from J, leaving 16 bases between. This CDR3 comprises 14 residues. Germline values: CDR1 SGHVS, CDR2 FNYEAQ. CDR3 coding DNA: TGTGCCAGCAGGCCGGGACCAGAAAGTTACGAGCAGTACTTC. This encodes CASRPGPESYEQYF. Supplemented by reference TRBV7-6 and TRBJ2-7, the full variable domain reads GAGVSQSPRYKVTKRGQDVALRCDPISGHVSLYWYRQALGQGPEFLTYFNYEAQQDKSGLPNDRFSAERPEGSISTLTIQRTEQRDSAMYRCASRPGPESYEQYFGPGTRLTVT.

This clonotype was observed at least ten times. The rearrangement uses TRBV6-1 and TRBJ2-5, with D hard to call. Trimming took 2 bases from V and 5 from J, leaving 9 bases between them. This CDR3 spans 13 amino acids. Germline lookup yields CDR1 MNHNS and CDR2 SASEGT. The CDR3 reads CASSETLIETQYF. The CDR3 DNA reads TGTGCCAGCAGTGAAACTTTGATTGAGACCCAGTACTTC.

In its sample, this clonotype was seen many times. This rearrangement joins TRBV9 to TRBJ2-3, with 12 bases fitting TRBD2. The CDR3 contains 16 residues. J was trimmed by 6 bases and V by 3 bases; bases with no gene match: 8. CDR1 SGDLS and CDR2 YYNGEE come from the germline V gene. The CDR3 is CASSALTSGSWDTQYF. The CDR3 nucleotides read TGTGCCAGCAGCGCCTTGACTAGCGGGAGTTGGGATACGCAGTATTTT.

This clonotype was seen only a few times. The chain links TRBV24-1 to TRBJ2-3; no firm D call. Germline V CDR1 and CDR2: KGHDR, SFDVKD. The CDR3 is made up of 14 amino acids. The germline V and J ends were trimmed by 2 bases and 2 bases, with 7 bases remaining between them. The CDR3 sequence is CATSDSALTDTQYF. In DNA form, the CDR3 reads TGTGCCACCAGTGATTCAGCACTCACAGATACGCAGTATTTT.

This clonotype was recorded many times. CDR3 bases: TGTGCCAGCAGCTTACCTCCGACGCCCCGCGGGGAGCTGTTTTTT. This gives the protein CASSLPPTPRGELFF. The chain is built from TRBV11-2 and TRBJ2-2; D gene unclear. CDR3 size: 15 residues. V lost 2 bases, J lost 7 bases, and 14 bases lay in between. CDR1 SGHAT and CDR2 FQNNGV come from the germline V gene.

The V call is TRBV12-3 or TRBV12-4, the J call TRBJ1-2; TRBD1 agrees at 9 bases. This CDR3 has 15 amino acids. V shed 6 bases and J 8 bases; nucleotides not matched to a gene: 13. The CDR3, as DNA: TGTGCCAGCAGCCTATGGTCCGGGACAGGGACAGGCTACACCTTC. Its translation is CASSLWSGTGTGYTF.

At least ten counts were recorded for this clonotype. V is TRBV2 and J is TRBJ2-7; D gene ambiguous. CDR3 length: 14 residues. Germline loops: CDR1 SNHLY, CDR2 FYNNEI. The germline V and J ends were trimmed by 4 bases and 3 bases, with 13 bases remaining between them. The DNA for the CDR3 is TGTGCCAGCAGTGGTCTTAGGGCCGGCTACGAGCAGTACGTC. Translated, it gives CASSGLRAGYEQYV.

The chain employs TRBV7-9 and TRBJ2-3, with 8 bases fitting TRBD2. With V trimmed by 4 bases and J by 5 bases, 17 bases remained unmatched. Germline V lookup: CDR1 SEHNR, CDR2 FQNEAQ (reference sequence). The length of the CDR3 is 18 residues. The CDR3 DNA sequence: TGTGCCAGCAGCTCTGCTCCAAGGGGCGGGAGGAGGGTAGATACGCAGTATTTT. Translating gives CASSSAPRGGRRVDTQYF.

This clonotype was detected many times. This chain uses TRBV20-1 with TRBJ1-2, with D uncertain. The CDR3 contains 12 residues. Germline values: CDR1 DFQATT, CDR2 SNEGSKA (reference sequence). V was cut by 4 bases and J by 4 bases, with 10 bases left in between. Here the CDR3 reads CSAIAPGYGYTF. CDR3 nucleotide sequence: TGCAGTGCTATTGCGCCCGGCTATGGCTACACCTTC.

This clonotype was detected ten times or more. V is TRBV30 and J is TRBJ1-6, with D perhaps TRBD1 (5 bases). Trimming left V 4 bases short and J 7 bases short, with 11 bases between. CDR1 is GTSNPN, CDR2 SVGIG, per germline (reference sequence). This CDR3 has 13 residues. This chain's CDR3 is CAWMGLGNSPLHF. The CDR3 DNA sequence: TGTGCCTGGATGGGACTGGGAAATTCACCCCTCCACTTT.

In its sample, this clonotype was seen many times. The chain employs TRBV27 and TRBJ2-6, with a tentative D call TRBD2 (5 bases). Trimming took 1 base from V and 0 from J, leaving 16 bases between them. Germline assignment: CDR1 MNHEY and CDR2 SMNVEV (reference sequence). The CDR3 length is 19 residues. CDR3 in amino acids: CASSLLYGSSISGANVLTF. Written as DNA, the CDR3 is TGTGCCAGCAGTTTATTATATGGGAGCAGCATCTCTGGGGCCAACGTCCTGACTTTC. The whole variable domain, filled in from reference TRBV27 and TRBJ2-6, reads EAQVTQNPRYLITVTGKKLTVTCSQNMNHEYMSWYRQDPGLGLRQIYYSMNVEVTDKGDVPEGYKVSRKEKRNFPLILESPSPNQTSLYFCASSLLYGSSISGANVLTFGAGSRLTVL.

This clonotype was counted ten times or more. V and J are TRBV6-1 and TRBJ1-5; TRBD1 matches at 8 bases. This CDR3 comprises 15 residues. The ends lost 2 bases at V and 6 bases at J; junction bases unmatched: 6. The germline CDR1 and CDR2 sequences are MNHNS and SASEGT. The CDR3 loop is CASSEQGAQSQPQHF. Here the CDR3 DNA reads TGTGCCAGCAGTGAACAGGGGGCGCAAAGTCAGCCCCAGCATTTT.

The V call is TRBV20-1, the J call TRBJ1-5; D unclear. Germline V lookup: CDR1 DFQATT, CDR2 SNEGSKA (reference sequence). V lost 1 base, J lost 0 bases, and 7 bases lay in between. The CDR3 contains 14 residues. The DNA for the CDR3 is TGCAGTGCTAGAGTACCGAGTAGCAATCAGCCCCAGCATTTT. Translated: CSARVPSSNQPQHF.

The gene calls are TRBV4-3 and TRBJ2-7; possibly TRBD1 for D (6 bases). V was shortened by 9 bases and J by 4 bases, with 13 bases between the two germline ends. Germline V gene data show CDR1 as LGHNA and CDR2 as YSLEER. This CDR3 comprises 12 residues. CDR3 region: CASDRKVYEQYV. CDR3 DNA: TGCGCCAGTGACAGGAAGGTGTACGAGCAGTACGTC.

CDR3 sequence reads: CASSTRYRVSDEKLFF. CDR3 DNA sequence: TGTGCCAGCAGCACCCGGTACAGGGTATCGGATGAAAAACTGTTTTTT. The V and J genes are TRBV5-6 and TRBJ1-4; D is perhaps TRBD1 (6 bases). Germline V gene data show CDR1 as SGHDT and CDR2 as YYEEEE. The CDR3 loop spans 16 amino acids. Trimming took 4 bases from V and 6 from J, leaving 19 bases between them.

The rearrangement uses TRBV12-3 or TRBV12-4 and TRBJ1-1, with a tentative D call TRBD1 (6 bases). V lost 7 bases to trimming and J lost 5 bases, with 17 bases between them. The CDR3 is made up of 14 amino acids. The CDR3 coding sequence is TGTGCCAGCACTCGAACAGGGTATGTTACTGAAGCTTTCTTT. Its protein product is CASTRTGYVTEAFF.

This clonotype was seen ten or more times. V and J are TRBV24-1 and TRBJ1-1; TRBD1 is a possible D gene (5 bases). The V gene's germline CDR1 is KGHDR and CDR2 SFDVKD. The CDR3 contains 16 residues. The V and J ends lost 3 bases and 9 bases respectively, with 22 bases between them. CDR3 DNA sequence: TGTGCCACCAGTGATCCCGACGAACCGGGACCGAGAAAAGCTTTCTTT. Protein sequence: CATSDPDEPGPRKAFF.

This clonotype occurred many times. The chain employs TRBV18 and TRBJ1-2; 7 positions match TRBD1. The length of the CDR3 is 15 residues. With 4 bases clipped from V and 6 bases from J, the junction kept 11 bases outside the gene matches. Germline V gene sequence: CDR1 KGHSH, CDR2 LQKENI. CDR3 loop: CASSLLEDRSNGYTF. CDR3 nucleotide sequence: TGTGCCAGCTCACTCCTAGAGGACAGGAGCAATGGCTACACCTTC.

The V gene is TRBV7-2, the J gene TRBJ2-7; 12 positions agree with TRBD2. This CDR3 has 15 amino acids. The trim removed 3 bases at V and 3 bases at J, leaving 3 bases unmatched. Per the germline V gene, CDR1 is SGHTA and CDR2 is FQGNSA. The CDR3 protein is CASSFTSGGYYEQYV. The CDR3, as DNA: TGTGCCAGCAGCTTTACTAGCGGGGGGTACTACGAGCAGTACGTC.

A few counts support this clonotype. The genes are TRBV30 and TRBJ2-1, with D unclear. The V end was cut by 0 bases, the J end by 4 bases, with 10 bases between. This CDR3 is 14 amino acids long. Germline-derived CDR1 and CDR2 are GTSNPN and SVGIG (reference sequence). The CDR3 region has the DNA TGTGCCTGGAGTGTGGGTGGTGGGTACAATGAGCAGTTCTTC. Its translation: CAWSVGGGYNEQFF.

The chain carries TRBV24-1 and TRBJ1-1, with a weak D call TRBD1 (5 bases). This CDR3 region has 16 residues. The germline V and J ends were trimmed by 1 base and 4 bases, with 15 bases remaining between them. Germline values: CDR1 KGHDR, CDR2 SFDVKD. CDR3 DNA: TGTGCCACCAGTGATTTTGTCACAGGTTCTTGCACTGAAGCTTTCTTT. This codes for CATSDFVTGSCTEAFF.

In its sample, this clonotype was seen many times. The genes are TRBV18 and TRBJ2-7; 12 bases match TRBD2. V lost 1 base to trimming and J lost 7 bases; unmatched junction nucleotides: 14. Germline-derived CDR1 and CDR2 are KGHSH and LQKENI. This CDR3 is built from 18 residues. CDR3: CASSPRGLAGGQTREQYF. The CDR3 DNA reads as TGTGCCAGCTCACCACGAGGGCTAGCGGGAGGGCAGACGCGGGAGCAGTACTTC.

In its sample, this clonotype was seen many times. This sequence joins TRBV11-2 and TRBJ2-1, with D possibly matching TRBD2 (6 bases). Trimming stripped 5 bases from V and 2 bases from J, with 16 bases between. The V gene's germline CDR1 is SGHAT and CDR2 FQNNGV. CDR3 length equals 16 residues. CDR3 loop: CASSPEMWEAYNEQFF. The DNA of the CDR3 is TGTGCCAGCAGCCCAGAGATGTGGGAGGCCTACAATGAGCAGTTCTTC.

This clonotype was detected ten times or more. The chain has TRBV6-1 and TRBJ1-2; D is unresolved. Per germline, CDR1 MNHNS and CDR2 SASEGT. The CDR3 has 13 residues. The germline V and J ends were trimmed by 8 bases and 4 bases, with 14 bases remaining between them. The CDR3 protein is CASRGGFPYGYTF. CDR3 DNA sequence: TGTGCCAGCCGCGGCGGTTTCCCCTATGGCTACACCTTC.

This clonotype was recorded at least ten times. The chain has TRBV20-1 and TRBJ2-2; tentatively, D is TRBD1 or TRBD2 (5 bases each). Germline CDR1 is DFQATT and CDR2 is SNEGSKA (reference sequence). Trimming left V 2 bases short and J 2 bases short, with 12 bases between. The CDR3 loop spans 15 amino acids. The CDR3: CSARYRDPNTGELFF. As DNA, the CDR3 is TGCAGTGCTAGATACCGGGACCCTAACACCGGGGAGCTGTTTTTT.

This clonotype was found many times. The rearrangement uses TRBV10-3 and TRBJ2-1; tentative D call: TRBD2 (5 bases). Trimming pared 7 bases from V and 4 bases from J, leaving 17 bases between. This CDR3 region has 15 residues. CDR1 and CDR2 (germline): ENHRY, SYGVKD. The CDR3 region has the DNA TGTGCCATCAACGGGGTGGGTCCCTCGTACAATGAGCAGTTCTTC. It translates to CAINGVGPSYNEQFF.

This clonotype showed up many times. The CDR3: CASSYVRGGTEAFF. CDR3 DNA sequence: TGTGCCAGCAGTTACGTGAGGGGTGGCACTGAAGCTTTCTTT. The chain has TRBV6-2 or TRBV6-3 and TRBJ1-1, with D possibly matching TRBD1 (5 bases). The CDR3 runs to 14 residues. CDR1 and CDR2 (germline): MNHEY, SVGEGT. V was trimmed by 2 bases and J by 4 bases, leaving 11 bases between them.